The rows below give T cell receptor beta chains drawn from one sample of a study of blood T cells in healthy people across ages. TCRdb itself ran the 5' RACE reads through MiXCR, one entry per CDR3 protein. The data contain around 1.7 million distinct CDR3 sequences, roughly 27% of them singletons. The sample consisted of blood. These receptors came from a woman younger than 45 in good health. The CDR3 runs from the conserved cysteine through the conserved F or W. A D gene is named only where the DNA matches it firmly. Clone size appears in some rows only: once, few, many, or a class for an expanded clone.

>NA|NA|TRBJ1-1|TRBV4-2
TGTGCCGCCACACAGGGCTGGAACACTGAAGCTTTCTTT
CAATQGWNTEAFF
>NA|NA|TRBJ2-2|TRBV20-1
TGCAGTGCTGAACCTCCTTGGGGGAACACCGGGGAGCTGTTTTTT
CSAEPPWGNTGELFF
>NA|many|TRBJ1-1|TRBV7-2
TGTGCCAGCAGTCGAACAGGGACGGGGGCTGAAGCTTTCTTT
CASSRTGTGAEAFF
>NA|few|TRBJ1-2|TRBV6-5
TGTGCCAGCCAAGGGGACGACTATGGCTACACCTTC
CASQGDDYGYTF
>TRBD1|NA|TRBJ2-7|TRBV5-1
TGCGCCAGCAGAGAGACCGGGACAGTGGACTACGAGCAGTACTTC
CASRETGTVDYEQYF
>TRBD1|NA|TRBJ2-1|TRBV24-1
TGTGCCACCAGTGACTCTGGACAGGCTCCCTTCAATGAGCAGTTCTTC
CATSDSGQAPFNEQFF
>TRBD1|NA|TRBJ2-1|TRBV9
TGTGCCAGCAGCTACCTGACCGGGACAGGGACCCATGAGCAGTTCTTC
CASSYLTGTGTHEQFF
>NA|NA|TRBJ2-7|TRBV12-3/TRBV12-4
TGTGCCAGCAGTTTTTACCCCGCGGAGCAGTACTTC
CASSFYPAEQYF
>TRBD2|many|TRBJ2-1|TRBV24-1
TGTGCCACCAGTGCCCAGCCGGGACTAGCGGGAGGGCCCTCTTACAATGAGCAGTTCTTC
CATSAQPGLAGGPSYNEQFF
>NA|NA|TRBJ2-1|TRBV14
TGTGCCAGCAGTCAAGTGTATCAGGGTGAGCAGTTCTTC
CASSQVYQGEQFF
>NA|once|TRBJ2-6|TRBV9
TGTGCCAGCAGCGGCTCAGGGGCGAGTTACTCTGAGGCCAACGTCCTGACTTTC
CASSGSGASYSEANVLTF